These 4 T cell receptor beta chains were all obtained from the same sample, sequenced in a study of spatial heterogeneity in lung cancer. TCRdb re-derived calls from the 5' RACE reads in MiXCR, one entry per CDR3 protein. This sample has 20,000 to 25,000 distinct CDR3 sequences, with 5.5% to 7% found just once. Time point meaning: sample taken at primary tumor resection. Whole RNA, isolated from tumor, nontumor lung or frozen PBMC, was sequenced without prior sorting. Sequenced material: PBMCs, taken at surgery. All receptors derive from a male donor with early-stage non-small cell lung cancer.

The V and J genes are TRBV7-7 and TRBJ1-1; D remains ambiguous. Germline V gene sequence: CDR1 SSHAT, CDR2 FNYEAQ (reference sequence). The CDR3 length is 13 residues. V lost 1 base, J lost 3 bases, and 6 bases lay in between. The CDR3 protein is CASSLEPDTEAFF. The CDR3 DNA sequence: TGTGCCAGCAGCTTAGAACCGGACACTGAAGCTTTCTTT. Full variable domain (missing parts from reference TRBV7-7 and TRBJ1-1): GAGVSQSPRYKVTKRGQDVTLRCDPISSHATLYWYQQALGQGPEFLTYFNYEAQPDKSGLPSDRFSAERPEGSISTLTIQRTEQRDSAMYRCASSLEPDTEAFFGQGTRLTVV.

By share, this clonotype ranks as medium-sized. The CDR3 DNA reads TGTGCCAGCAGTTCTATCCTAGGACAGGAGCAGTACTTC. Translation gives CASSSILGQEQYF. The chain carries TRBV2 and TRBJ2-7, with D possibly matching TRBD1 (6 bases). Germline loops: CDR1 SNHLY, CDR2 FYNNEI. V lost 5 bases to trimming and J lost 7 bases, with 15 bases between them. This CDR3 spans 13 amino acids.

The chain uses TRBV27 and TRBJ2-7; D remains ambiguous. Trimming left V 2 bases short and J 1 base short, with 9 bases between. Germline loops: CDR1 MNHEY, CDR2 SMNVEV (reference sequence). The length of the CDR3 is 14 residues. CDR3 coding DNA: TGTGCCAGCAGTTTAGCTTCCGGATCCTACGAGCAGTACTTC. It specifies CASSLASGSYEQYF.

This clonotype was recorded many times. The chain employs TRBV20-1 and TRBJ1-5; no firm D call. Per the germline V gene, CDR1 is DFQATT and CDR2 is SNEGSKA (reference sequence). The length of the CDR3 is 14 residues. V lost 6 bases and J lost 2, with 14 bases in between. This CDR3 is CSATRGRGNQPQHF. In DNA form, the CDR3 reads TGCAGTGCCACTCGAGGACGGGGCAATCAGCCCCAGCATTTT.